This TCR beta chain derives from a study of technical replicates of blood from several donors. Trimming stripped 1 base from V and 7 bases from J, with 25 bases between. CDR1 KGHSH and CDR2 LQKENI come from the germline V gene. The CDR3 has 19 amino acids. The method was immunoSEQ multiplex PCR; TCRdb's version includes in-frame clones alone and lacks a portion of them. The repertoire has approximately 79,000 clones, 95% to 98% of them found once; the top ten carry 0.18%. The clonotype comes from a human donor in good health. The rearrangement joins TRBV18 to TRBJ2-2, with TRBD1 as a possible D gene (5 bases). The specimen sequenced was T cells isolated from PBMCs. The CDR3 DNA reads TGTGCCAGCTCACCACTTAATGCAGGGAAGATGGGTCCTAACGGGGAGCTGTTTTTT. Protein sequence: CASSPLNAGKMGPNGELFF.